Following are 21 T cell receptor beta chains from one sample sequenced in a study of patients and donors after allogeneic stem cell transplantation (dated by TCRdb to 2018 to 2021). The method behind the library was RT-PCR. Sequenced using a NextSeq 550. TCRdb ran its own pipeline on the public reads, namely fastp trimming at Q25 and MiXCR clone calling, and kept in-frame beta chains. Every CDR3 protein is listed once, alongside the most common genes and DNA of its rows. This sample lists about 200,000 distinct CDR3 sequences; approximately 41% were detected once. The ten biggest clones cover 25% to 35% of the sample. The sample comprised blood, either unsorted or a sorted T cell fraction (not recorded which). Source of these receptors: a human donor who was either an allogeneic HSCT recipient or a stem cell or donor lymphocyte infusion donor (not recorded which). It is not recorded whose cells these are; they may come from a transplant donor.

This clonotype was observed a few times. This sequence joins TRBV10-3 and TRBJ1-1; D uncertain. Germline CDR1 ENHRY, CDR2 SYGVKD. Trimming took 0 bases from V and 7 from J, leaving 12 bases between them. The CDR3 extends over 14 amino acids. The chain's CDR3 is CAISESKAASEAFF. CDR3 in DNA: TGTGCCATCAGTGAGTCGAAGGCAGCGAGTGAAGCTTTCTTT.

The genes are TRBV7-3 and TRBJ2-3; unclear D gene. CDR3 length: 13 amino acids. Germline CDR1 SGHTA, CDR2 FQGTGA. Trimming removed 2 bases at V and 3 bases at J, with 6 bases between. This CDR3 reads CASSLLSTDTQYF. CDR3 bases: TGTGCCAGCAGCTTACTCTCGACAGATACGCAGTATTTT.

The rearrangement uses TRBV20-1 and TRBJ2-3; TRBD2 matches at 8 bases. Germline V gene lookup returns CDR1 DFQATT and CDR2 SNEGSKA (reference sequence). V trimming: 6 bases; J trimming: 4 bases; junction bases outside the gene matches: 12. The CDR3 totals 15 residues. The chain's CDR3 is CSARKEAGGADTQYF. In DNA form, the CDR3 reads TGCAGTGCCCGAAAGGAGGCGGGAGGAGCAGATACGCAGTATTTT.

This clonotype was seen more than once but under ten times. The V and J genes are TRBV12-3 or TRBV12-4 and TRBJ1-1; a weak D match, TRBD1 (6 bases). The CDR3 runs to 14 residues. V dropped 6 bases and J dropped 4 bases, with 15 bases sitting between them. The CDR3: CASSHREGGTEAFF. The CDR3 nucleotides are TGTGCCAGCAGCCACAGGGAGGGGGGCACTGAAGCTTTCTTT.

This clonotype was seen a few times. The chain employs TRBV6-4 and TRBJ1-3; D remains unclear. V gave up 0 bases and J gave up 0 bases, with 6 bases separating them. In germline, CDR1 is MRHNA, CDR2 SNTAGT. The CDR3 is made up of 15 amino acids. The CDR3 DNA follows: TGTGCCAGCAGTGACTCAGCCTACTCTGGAAACACCATATATTTT. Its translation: CASSDSAYSGNTIYF.

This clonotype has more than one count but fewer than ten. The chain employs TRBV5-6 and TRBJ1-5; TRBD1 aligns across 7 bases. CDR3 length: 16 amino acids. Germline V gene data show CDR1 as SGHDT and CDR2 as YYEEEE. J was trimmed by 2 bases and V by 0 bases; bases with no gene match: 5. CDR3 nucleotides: TGTGCCAGCAGCTTGGACAGGGGATACGGCAATCAGCCCCAGCATTTT. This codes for CASSLDRGYGNQPQHF.

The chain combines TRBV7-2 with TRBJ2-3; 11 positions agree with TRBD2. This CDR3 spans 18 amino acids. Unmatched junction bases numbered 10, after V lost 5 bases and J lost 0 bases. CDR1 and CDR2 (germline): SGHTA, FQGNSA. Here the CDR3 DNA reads TGTGCCAGCAGCAACAAAGGGACTAGCGGCCATAGCACAGATACGCAGTATTTT. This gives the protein CASSNKGTSGHSTDTQYF.

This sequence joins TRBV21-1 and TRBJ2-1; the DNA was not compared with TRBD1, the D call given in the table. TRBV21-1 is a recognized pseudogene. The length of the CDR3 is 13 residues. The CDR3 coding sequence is TGTGCCAGCCCCGGGCCAGATGACTATGAGCAGTTCTTC. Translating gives CASPGPDDYEQFF.

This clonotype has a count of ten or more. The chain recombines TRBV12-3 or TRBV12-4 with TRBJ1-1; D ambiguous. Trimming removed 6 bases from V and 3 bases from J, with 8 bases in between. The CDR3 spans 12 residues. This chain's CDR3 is CASSLRDTEAFF. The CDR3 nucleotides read TGTGCCAGCAGCTTAAGGGACACTGAAGCTTTCTTT.

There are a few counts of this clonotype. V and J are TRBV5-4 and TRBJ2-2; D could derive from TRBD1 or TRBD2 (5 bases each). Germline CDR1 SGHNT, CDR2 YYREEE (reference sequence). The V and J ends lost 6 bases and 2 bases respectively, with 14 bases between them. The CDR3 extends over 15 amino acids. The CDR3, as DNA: TGTGCCAGCACCCCGGGTGGGGGTAACACCGGGGAGCTGTTTTTT. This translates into CASTPGGGNTGELFF. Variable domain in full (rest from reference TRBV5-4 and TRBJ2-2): ETGVTQSPTHLIKTRGQQVTLRCSSQSGHNTVSWYQQALGQGPQFIFQYYREEENGRGNFPPRFSGLQFPNYSSELNVNALELDDSALYLCASTPGGGNTGELFFGEGSRLTVL.

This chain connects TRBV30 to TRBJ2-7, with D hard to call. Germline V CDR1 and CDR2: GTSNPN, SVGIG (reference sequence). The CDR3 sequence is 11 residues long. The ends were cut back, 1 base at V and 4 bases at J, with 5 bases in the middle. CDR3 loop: CAWSGRYEQYF. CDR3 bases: TGTGCCTGGAGTGGGCGTTACGAGCAGTACTTC. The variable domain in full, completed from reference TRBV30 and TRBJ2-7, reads SQTIHQWPATLVQPVGSPLSLECTVEGTSNPNLYWYRQAAGRGLQLLFYSVGIGQISSEVPQNLSASRPQDRQFILSSKKLLLSDSGFYLCAWSGRYEQYFGPGTRLTVT.

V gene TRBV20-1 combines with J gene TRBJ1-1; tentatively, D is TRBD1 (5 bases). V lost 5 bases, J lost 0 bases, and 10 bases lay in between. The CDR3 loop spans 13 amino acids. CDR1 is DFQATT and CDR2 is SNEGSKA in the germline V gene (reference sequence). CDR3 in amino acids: CSAAGQLNTEAFF. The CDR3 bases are TGCAGTGCTGCGGGGCAGTTGAACACTGAAGCTTTCTTT.

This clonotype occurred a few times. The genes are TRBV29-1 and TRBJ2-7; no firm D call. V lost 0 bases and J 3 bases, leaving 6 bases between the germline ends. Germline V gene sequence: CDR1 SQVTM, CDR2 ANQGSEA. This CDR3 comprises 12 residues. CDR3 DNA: TGCAGCGTTGAAGAGGGGATCTACGAGCAGTACTTC. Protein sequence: CSVEEGIYEQYF.

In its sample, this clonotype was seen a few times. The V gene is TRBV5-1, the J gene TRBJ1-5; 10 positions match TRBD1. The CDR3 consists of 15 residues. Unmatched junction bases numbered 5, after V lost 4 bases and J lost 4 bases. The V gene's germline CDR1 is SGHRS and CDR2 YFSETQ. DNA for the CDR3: TGCGCCAGCAGCCAGACAGGGGGCTCAAATCAGCCCCAGCATTTT. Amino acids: CASSQTGGSNQPQHF.

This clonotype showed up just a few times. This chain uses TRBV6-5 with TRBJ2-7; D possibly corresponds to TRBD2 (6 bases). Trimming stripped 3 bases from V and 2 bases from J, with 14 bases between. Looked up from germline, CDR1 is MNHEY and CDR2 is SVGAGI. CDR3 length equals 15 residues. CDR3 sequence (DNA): TGTGCCAGCAGTTATGCGGGACCGGGGGCCTACGAGCAGTACTTC. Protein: CASSYAGPGAYEQYF.

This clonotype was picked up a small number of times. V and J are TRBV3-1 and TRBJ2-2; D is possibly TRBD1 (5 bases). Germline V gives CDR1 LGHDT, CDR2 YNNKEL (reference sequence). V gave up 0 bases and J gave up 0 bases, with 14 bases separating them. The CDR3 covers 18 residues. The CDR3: CASSQDQGGQANTGELFF. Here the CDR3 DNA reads TGTGCCAGCAGCCAAGATCAGGGCGGACAAGCGAACACCGGGGAGCTGTTTTTT.

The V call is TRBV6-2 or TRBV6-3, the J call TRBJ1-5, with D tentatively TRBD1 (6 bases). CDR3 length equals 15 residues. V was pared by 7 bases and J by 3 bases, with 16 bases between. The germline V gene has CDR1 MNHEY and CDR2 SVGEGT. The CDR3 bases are TGTGCCAGCATTGAGGACAGCTCATCCAATCAGCCCCAGCATTTT. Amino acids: CASIEDSSSNQPQHF.

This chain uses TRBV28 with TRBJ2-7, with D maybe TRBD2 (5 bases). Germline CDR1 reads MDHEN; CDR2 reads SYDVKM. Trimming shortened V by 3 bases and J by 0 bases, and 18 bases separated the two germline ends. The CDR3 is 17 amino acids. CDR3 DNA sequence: TGTGCCAGCAGTTTTGATCGGGATCCACCATCCTCCTACGAGCAGTACTTC. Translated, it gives CASSFDRDPPSSYEQYF.

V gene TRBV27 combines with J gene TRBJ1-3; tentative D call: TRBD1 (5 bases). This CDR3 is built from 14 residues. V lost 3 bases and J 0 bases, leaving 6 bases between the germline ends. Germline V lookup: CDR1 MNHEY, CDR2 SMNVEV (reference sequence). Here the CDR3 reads CASSFTGSGNTIYF. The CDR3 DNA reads TGTGCCAGCAGTTTCACAGGCTCTGGAAACACCATATATTTT.

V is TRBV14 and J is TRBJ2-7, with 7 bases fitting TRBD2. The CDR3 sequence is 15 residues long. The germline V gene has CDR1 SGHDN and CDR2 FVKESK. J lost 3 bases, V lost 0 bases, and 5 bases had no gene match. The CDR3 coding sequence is TGTGCCAGCAGCCAAGATGCTAGCGGACTCTACGAGCAGTACTTC. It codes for CASSQDASGLYEQYF.

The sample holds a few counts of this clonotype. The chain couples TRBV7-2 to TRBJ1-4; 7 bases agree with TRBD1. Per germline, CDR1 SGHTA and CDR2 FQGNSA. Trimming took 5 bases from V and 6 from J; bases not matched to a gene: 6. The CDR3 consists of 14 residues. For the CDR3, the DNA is TGTGCCAGCAGCGAAGGGGGCTTGGATGAAAAACTGTTTTTT. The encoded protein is CASSEGGLDEKLFF. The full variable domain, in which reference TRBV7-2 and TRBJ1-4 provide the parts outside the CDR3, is GAGVSQSPSNKVTEKGKDVELRCDPISGHTALYWYRQSLGQGLEFLIYFQGNSAPDKSGLPSDRFSAERTGGSVSTLTIQRTQQEDSAVYLCASSEGGLDEKLFFGSGTQLSVL.